Sequencing of this T cell receptor beta chain was carried out in a study of T cells in Graves' hyperthyroidism and ophthalmopathy. The sample holds many counts of this clonotype. The antigen is not known. Germline CDR1 is ENHRY and CDR2 is SYGVKD. This CDR3 is built from 13 residues. V lost 10 bases, J lost 4 bases, and 14 bases lay in between. Those patients with uncontrolled infection, other autoimmune disease, pregnancy or lactation were excluded. Each diagnosis was grounded in clinical symptoms, serum thyroxine and TRAb, thyroid ultrasound, and orbital computed tomography. Study-level findings and limits: Researchers report that a 13 V-J model separated ophthalmopathy from stable hyperthyroidism.

TCR beta CDR3 regions were amplified from RNA. HTBI primers drove first-round RT-PCR of the TCR CDR3. MiXCR, run by TCRdb on the multiplex PCR reads, gives a single entry per CDR3 protein. The sample has around 300,000 distinct CDR3 sequences, roughly an eighth seen once. Source material: blood. The TCR was taken from a middle-aged woman with Graves' ophthalmopathy. The chain has TRBV10-3 and TRBJ2-1; no definite D call. DNA for the CDR3: TGTGCCAACGCTAGGCAACCGTACAATGAGCAGTTCTTC. Encoded protein: CANARQPYNEQFF.